This TCR beta chain was found in a study of T-cell reconstitution after alpha-beta-depleted transplantation in children. Notes on the study in general: About two months after transplant, alpha-beta T cells reportedly came from several hundred expanded graft clones. It was newly produced T cells that mostly accounted for T-cell counts and diversity one year after transplant. Surviving recipient T cells and thymic progenitors underlay high day-60 TCRbeta diversity in some patients.

Unique molecular identifiers were used to barcode this TCRbeta library. TCRdb fed the PCR reads into MiXCR, producing one record per CDR3 protein. This table has around 600,000 distinct CDR3 sequences, roughly 23% appearing once. There are 14 residues in the CDR3. Germline V gene data show CDR1 as MNHEY and CDR2 as SVGEGT. Trimming took 8 bases from V and 4 from J, leaving 16 bases between them. About this clonotype: Antigen: not known.

The chain uses TRBV6-2 or TRBV6-3 and TRBJ2-3, with D unresolved. This receptor was identified in a boy younger than two who had a stem cell transplant for acute myeloid leukemia, so the T cells may come from the graft donor. The input for sequencing was PBMCs, mostly from graft donor cells, taken 360 days after TCRalphabeta/CD19-depleted stem cell transplant. The CDR3 loop reads CASRTNRIPDTQYF. The CDR3 DNA follows: TGTGCCAGCCGGACGAATAGAATTCCAGATACGCAGTATTTT.